These T cell receptor beta chains were read from a single sample in a study of blood T cell repertoires in COVID-19. Produced via immunoSEQ multiplex PCR; TCRdb's table is partial and in-frame only. This sample yields 270,000 or so clones, of which around 81% are seen a single time; roughly 3.2% belongs to the top ten. Sequencing used PBMCs or T cells enriched from blood (not recorded which). These receptors were obtained from a man aged 45-65 years who had recovered from COVID-19. The CDR3 runs from the conserved cysteine through the conserved F or W. The order of the fields is V gene, CDR3 protein.

TRBV5-6 CASSWMGGRNTGELFF
TRBV19 CASSAQGNWNEKLFF
TRBV6-5 CASIPRTSGSEQFF
TRBV11-3 CASSGRVSGANVLTF
TRBV5-3 CARATDGKNYGYTF
TRBV18 CASSPERGLAYEQYF
TRBV2 CASSPASGRNEQFF
TRBV19 CASSLWTGQEKLFF
TRBV2 CASQVVKGPGDNYGYTF
TRBV9 CASSVAAGRVPDTQYF
TRBV19 CASSRSAVSQETQYF
TRBV10-2 CASTVAGGEKLFF
TRBV29-1 CSVRLAGGLNEQFF
TRBV9 CASSVEGGRTAGELFF
TRBV11-3 CASSLGRDIGEQYF
TRBV6-2/TRBV6-3 CASSYSVGSGANVLTF
TRBV5-6 CASRPTASYEQYF
TRBV18 CASSPGQGSPLHF
TRBV27 CASSSTGTGAAWRKLFF
TRBV10-3 CAISDRGLGEQYF
TRBV10-3 CAVPRQTTSGANVLTF
TRBV4-1 CASSQEFASGNTDTQYF
TRBV5-1 CASSIAGNGEQYF
TRBV9 CASTGDYGTDTQYF
TRBV30 CAWSDGGNTEAFF
TRBV4-3 CASSQVWRQVGEQYF
TRBV7-3 CASSLVGATQYF
TRBV28 CASSPPGPGDYGYTF
TRBV28 CASSLLAPGELFF
TRBV5-1 CASTQSEQETQYF
TRBV7-6 CASSLVAGGQETQYF
TRBV5-1 CASSHQQGRGEKLFF
TRBV20-1 CGPSGPYEQYF
TRBV3-1/TRBV3-2 CASSQAGGGYNEQFF
TRBV5-4 CASTEGGLNEQFF
TRBV4-1 CASSQDLYLGQAPYEQYF
TRBV7-7 CASSPGQGSYNEQFF
TRBV18 CASSPPLAGGGQTPQHF
TRBV15 CATSTPGGGGGTEAFF
TRBV5-1 CASSFRDYNYNEQFF
TRBV12-5 CASGSGQPNQPQHF
TRBV30 CAWSVRDEAFF
TRBV13 CASSLYRQRETQYF
TRBV5-4 CASSTVGTSGREELFF
TRBV11-3 CASSRGQGAQNIQYF
TRBV30 CAWSARDLRASGVNTGELFF
TRBV7-9 CASSLAVGATGGNTIYF
TRBV5-5 CASSLESVGQGVNEQYF
TRBV5-6 CASSQGRGSNQPQHF
TRBV29-1 CSVYGGRAEAFF
TRBV6-2/TRBV6-3 CASSYPSGIAGSSYEQYF
TRBV7-9 CASSLGVSSGMNTEAFF
TRBV12-5 CASALGQGNSPLHF